This TCR beta chain was identified during a study of CD8+ T cells in alopecia areata. Germline CDR1 is LNHDA and CDR2 is SQIVND (reference sequence). The J segment lost 10 bases and the V segment lost 6 bases, leaving 7 bases of the junction unmatched. The CDR3 has 13 amino acids. It was cDNA, reverse transcribed from extracted RNA, that served as the sequencing template. Clones were read by immunoSEQ multiplex PCR, and TCRdb kept only the in-frame ones, dropping some. The sample has 140,000 to 150,000 clones; 45% to 60% are singletons. This TCR came from a human donor with alopecia areata. The sequenced material came from CD4+ T cells sorted from blood. The chain combines TRBV19 with TRBJ2-1; 9 positions match TRBD2. The CDR3 loop is CASRKASGTEQFF. The CDR3 coding sequence is TGTGCCAGTAGGAAGGCTAGCGGGACGGAGCAGTTCTTC. Full variable domain (outside the CDR3, taken from reference TRBV19 and TRBJ2-1): DGGITQSPKYLFRKEGQNVTLSCEQNLNHDAMYWYRQDPGQGLRLIYYSQIVNDFQKGDIAEGYSVSREKKESFPLTVTSAQKNPTAFYLCASRKASGTEQFFGPGTRLTVL.